This is a list of T cell receptor beta chains from one sample in a study of blood T cells in healthy people across ages. TCRdb redid the calling of the 5' RACE reads with MiXCR, one entry per CDR3 protein. This table holds hundreds of thousands of distinct CDR3 sequences, over 20% found once. Sequencing was done on a sample of blood. These receptors came from a man in his 70s in good health. CDR3s include the opening cysteine and the closing phenylalanine or tryptophan. A D gene is named only where the DNA matches it firmly. Size is stated for part of the rows, as once, few or many counts, or as a class when the clone is expanded.

TRBJ1-2	NA	TRBV9	TRBD1	CASSVGDRGGYTF	TGTGCCAGCAGCGTAGGGGACAGGGGAGGCTACACCTTC
TRBJ2-1	NA	TRBV2	TRBD2	CASSDELAGDNEQFF	TGTGCCAGCAGTGATGAACTAGCGGGAGATAATGAGCAGTTCTTC
TRBJ2-5	NA	TRBV7-2	NA	CASSQTIRETQYF	TGTGCCAGCAGCCAAACGATCAGGGAGACCCAGTACTTC
TRBJ1-1	NA	TRBV25-1	TRBD1	CASSEWSERGPGTEAFF	TGTGCCAGCAGTGAATGGAGTGAGAGGGGGCCCGGCACTGAAGCTTTCTTT
TRBJ2-1	NA	TRBV6-6	NA	CASSYSNPNEQFF	TGTGCCAGCAGTTACTCGAATCCCAATGAGCAGTTCTTC
TRBJ2-1	many	TRBV20-1	TRBD2	CSATSGGGSYNEQFF	TGCAGTGCTACCAGCGGGGGGGGCTCCTACAATGAGCAGTTCTTC
TRBJ1-1	NA	TRBV29-1	TRBD1	CSVSTGGGTEAFF	TGCAGCGTTTCCACAGGGGGGGGCACTGAAGCTTTCTTT
TRBJ2-1	NA	TRBV20-1	NA	CSARGSPTMGGAASYNEQFF	TGCAGTGCTAGAGGATCCCCAACCATGGGGGGAGCGGCCTCCTACAATGAGCAGTTCTTC
TRBJ1-5	few	TRBV14	TRBD1	CASSLQGGSQPQHF	TGTGCCAGCAGCTTACAGGGGGGATCCCAGCCCCAGCATTTT
TRBJ1-4	once	TRBV5-1	TRBD1	CASSPGQGLNEKLFF	TGCGCCAGCAGCCCCGGACAGGGCCTTAATGAAAAACTGTTTTTT
TRBJ2-7	many	TRBV28	TRBD2	CASSPLERDKGEQYF	TGTGCCAGCAGTCCCCTGGAGCGGGATAAAGGCGAGCAGTACTTC
TRBJ2-7	few	TRBV20-1	NA	CSARDLRSSYEQYF	TGCAGTGCTAGAGATTTAAGGAGCTCCTACGAGCAGTACTTC
TRBJ1-5	NA	TRBV5-1	TRBD1	CASSLGTGSNQPQHF	TGCGCCAGCAGCCTGGGGACAGGGAGCAATCAGCCCCAGCATTTT
TRBJ2-4	few	TRBV6-2/TRBV6-3	TRBD1	CASRTGAPLTKNIQYF	TGTGCCAGCAGGACAGGGGCCCCCCTAACCAAAAACATTCAGTACTTC
TRBJ2-2	few	TRBV6-1	NA	CASNPSSPGNTGELFF	TGTGCCAGCAACCCCTCCAGTCCGGGGAACACCGGGGAGCTGTTTTTT
TRBJ2-3	many	TRBV28	TRBD2	CASSLRGRGSDTQYF	TGTGCCAGCAGCCTCCGCGGGAGGGGGTCAGATACGCAGTATTTT
TRBJ2-5	NA	TRBV5-6	NA	CTSSFEDETQYF	TGTACCAGCAGCTTTGAAGACGAGACCCAGTACTTC
TRBJ2-5	few	TRBV1	NA	CTSSQERASGRGRETQYF	TGCACCAGCAGCCAAGAAAGGGCTAGCGGGAGGGGAAGAGAGACCCAGTACTTC
TRBJ1-1	NA	TRBV18	NA	CASGATGTNTEAFF	TGTGCCAGCGGAGCAACAGGGACGAACACTGAAGCTTTCTTT
TRBJ2-1	NA	TRBV5-6	NA	CASSEEPGPSSYNEQFF	TGTGCCAGCAGCGAAGAACCGGGACCAAGCTCCTACAATGAGCAGTTCTTC
TRBJ2-1	few	TRBV20-1	NA	CSAASGVSSYNERFF	TGCAGTGCTGCGAGCGGAGTCAGCTCCTACAATGAGCGGTTCTTC
TRBJ1-2	few	TRBV4-1	NA	CASSRREAYGYTF	TGCGCCAGCAGCCGTAGGGAGGCCTATGGCTACACCTTC
TRBJ2-7	NA	TRBV5-1	TRBD2	CASSSLAGTSEQYF	TGCGCCAGCAGCTCACTAGCGGGAACATCCGAGCAGTACTTC
TRBJ2-7	NA	TRBV5-1	NA	CASSAQQGYEQYF	TGCGCCAGCAGCGCACAACAGGGCTACGAGCAGTACTTC
TRBJ2-2	few	TRBV28	NA	CASSKSTGELFF	TGTGCCAGCAGTAAGAGCACCGGGGAGCTGTTTTTT
TRBJ2-5	few	TRBV21-1	NA	CASSKAAITETQYF	TGTGCCAGCAGCAAAGCTGCCATCACAGAGACCCAGTACTTC
TRBJ2-5	NA	TRBV25-1	TRBD1	CASRAGTGRGETQYF	TGTGCCAGCAGAGCCGGGACAGGGAGAGGAGAGACCCAGTACTTC
TRBJ2-1	NA	TRBV20-1	NA	CSAPGAGPGREQFF	TGCAGTGCCCCGGGGGCAGGACCAGGGCGGGAGCAGTTCTTC
TRBJ2-3	NA	TRBV18	TRBD1	CASTGQGTDTQYF	TGTGCCAGCACAGGACAGGGCACAGATACGCAGTATTTT
TRBJ2-1	few	TRBV7-6	TRBD2	CASSFEAGTLYNEQFF	TGTGCCAGCAGTTTCGAAGCGGGGACCCTCTACAATGAGCAGTTCTTC
TRBJ2-4	NA	TRBV5-8	NA	CASSLASSQSLVKNIQYF	TGTGCCAGCAGCTTGGCGTCTAGCCAAAGTCTAGTCAAAAACATTCAGTACTTC
TRBJ2-7	few	TRBV7-2	TRBD1	CASSPRDRVEQYF	TGTGCCAGCAGCCCCCGGGACAGGGTCGAGCAGTACTTC
TRBJ1-5	few	TRBV6-6	TRBD1	CASSRGQNNQPQHF	TGTGCCAGCAGTAGGGGACAGAACAATCAGCCCCAGCATTTT
TRBJ2-7	few	TRBV7-2	TRBD2	CASSSGLAGPTSYEQYF	TGTGCCAGCAGTTCGGGACTAGCGGGGCCGACCTCCTACGAGCAGTACTTC
TRBJ2-7	many	TRBV4-1	NA	CASSQDLAGSSYEQYF	TGCGCCAGCAGCCAAGATTTAGCAGGGAGCTCCTACGAGCAGTACTTC
TRBJ2-1	NA	TRBV5-1	NA	CASAPSGDITQQQFF	TGCGCCAGCGCTCCGTCGGGGGACATCACACAGCAGCAGTTCTTC
TRBJ2-5	many	TRBV28	TRBD1	CASRQGAETQYF	TGTGCCAGCAGACAGGGGGCGGAGACCCAGTACTTC
TRBJ2-7	few	TRBV24-1	TRBD2	CATSEPGTSGTYEQYF	TGTGCCACCAGTGAACCCGGGACTAGCGGGACCTACGAGCAGTACTTC
TRBJ2-4	few	TRBV7-9	NA	CASSLDLSGINIQYF	TGTGCCAGCAGCTTAGATCTTTCCGGAATAAACATTCAGTACTTC
TRBJ2-5	NA	TRBV29-1	NA	CSVEDLDGRRETQYF	TGCAGCGTTGAAGATCTTGATGGCCGCAGAGAGACCCAGTACTTC
TRBJ2-5	NA	TRBV11-2	NA	CASSWRGSGQETQYF	TGTGCCAGCAGCTGGAGAGGGAGCGGGCAAGAGACCCAGTACTTC
TRBJ2-5	few	TRBV20-1	TRBD2	CSALHPGLAQETQYF	TGCAGTGCACTACATCCGGGACTAGCTCAAGAGACCCAGTACTTC
TRBJ1-4	NA	TRBV5-1	NA	CASSLGTGHEKLFF	TGCGCCAGCAGCTTGGGTACAGGGCATGAAAAACTGTTTTTT
TRBJ2-1	NA	TRBV6-2/TRBV6-3	NA	CASSLSVPYNEQFF	TGTGCCAGCAGTCTGTCAGTACCCTACAATGAGCAGTTCTTC
TRBJ2-5	few	TRBV5-5	NA	CACSLGLLQIQETQYF	TGTGCCTGCAGCTTGGGGTTGTTACAGATCCAAGAGACCCAGTACTTC
TRBJ2-2	NA	TRBV7-7	NA	CASSFKGGTGELFF	TGTGCTAGCAGCTTCAAGGGAGGCACCGGGGAGCTGTTTTTT
TRBJ2-7	NA	TRBV12-3/TRBV12-4	NA	CASLEGPLSLQQYF	TGTGCCAGCCTGGAGGGACCCCTGTCTCTACAGCAGTACTTC
TRBJ2-7	NA	TRBV5-1	NA	CASSLEPSSGREQYF	TGCGCCAGCAGCTTGGAGCCCTCCTCGGGGCGTGAGCAGTACTTC
TRBJ1-1	NA	TRBV5-1	NA	CASSPGAHSMNTEAFF	TGCGCCAGCAGCCCCGGGGCCCACTCTATGAACACTGAAGCTTTCTTT
TRBJ2-7	few	TRBV19	TRBD1	CASSGTGVAEQYF	TGTGCCAGTAGCGGGACAGGGGTTGCCGAGCAGTACTTC
TRBJ2-1	NA	TRBV25-1	NA	CASSELRSGPLPEQFF	TGTGCCAGCAGTGAATTGCGAAGCGGCCCTCTGCCTGAGCAGTTCTTC